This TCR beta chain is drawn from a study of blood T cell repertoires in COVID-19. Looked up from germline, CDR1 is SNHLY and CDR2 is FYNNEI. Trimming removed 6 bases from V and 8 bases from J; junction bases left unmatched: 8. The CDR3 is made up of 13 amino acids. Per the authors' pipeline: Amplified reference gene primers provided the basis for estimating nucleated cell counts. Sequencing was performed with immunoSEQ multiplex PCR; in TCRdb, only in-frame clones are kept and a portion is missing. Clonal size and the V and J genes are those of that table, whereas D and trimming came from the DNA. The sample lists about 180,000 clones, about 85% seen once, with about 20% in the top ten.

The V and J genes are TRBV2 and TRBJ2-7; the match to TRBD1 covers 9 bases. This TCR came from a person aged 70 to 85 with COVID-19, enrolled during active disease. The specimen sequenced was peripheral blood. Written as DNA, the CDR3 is TGTGCCAGCAGAATAGAACAGGGGGCCAAGCAGTACTTC. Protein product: CASRIEQGAKQYF.